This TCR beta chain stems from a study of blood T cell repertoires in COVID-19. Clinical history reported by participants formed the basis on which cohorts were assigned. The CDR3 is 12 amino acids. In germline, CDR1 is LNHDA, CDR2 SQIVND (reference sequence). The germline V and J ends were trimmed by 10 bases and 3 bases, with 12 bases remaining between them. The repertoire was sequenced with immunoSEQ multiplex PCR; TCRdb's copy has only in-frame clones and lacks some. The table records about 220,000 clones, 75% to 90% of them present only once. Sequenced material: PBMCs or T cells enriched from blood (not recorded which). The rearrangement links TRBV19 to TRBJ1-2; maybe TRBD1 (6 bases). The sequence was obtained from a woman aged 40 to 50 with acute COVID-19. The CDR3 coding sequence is TGTGCCACTAGGACAGACTACTATGGCTACACCTTC. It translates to CATRTDYYGYTF.